Listed below are T cell receptor beta chains from one sample, sequenced in a study of cytomegalovirus exposure and HLA in healthy donors. TCRdb keeps only in-frame clones here, not all; method: immunoSEQ multiplex PCR. This table holds 260,000 or so clones, approximately 87% found once. Sample: PBMCs. The receptors here all came from a man between 18 and 35 years old in good health and CMV-seronegative. The CDR3 runs from the conserved cysteine through the conserved F or W. The order of the fields is D gene, V gene, J gene, clone size, CDR3 DNA, CDR3 protein. A D gene is named only where the DNA matches it firmly. For some rows the clone size is stated as once, few or many, or as a class when expanded; others skip it.

D gene: TRBD1
V gene: TRBV27
J gene: TRBJ1-6
clone size: -
CDR3 DNA: TGTGCCAGCAGTTTAGCCTCGGGACAGGGACACTCACCCCTCCACTTT
CDR3 protein: CASSLASGQGHSPLHF

D gene: TRBD2
V gene: TRBV5-1
J gene: TRBJ2-1
clone size: -
CDR3 DNA: TGCGCCAGCAGCTTGGGACTAGCGGGGGGGCCGAATGAGCAGTTCTTC
CDR3 protein: CASSLGLAGGPNEQFF

D gene: TRBD1
V gene: TRBV25-1
J gene: TRBJ2-5
clone size: -
CDR3 DNA: TGTGCCAGCAGTGAACGACAGGGGGAAGAGACCCAGTACTTC
CDR3 protein: CASSERQGEETQYF

D gene: TRBD1
V gene: TRBV6-5
J gene: TRBJ2-7
clone size: -
CDR3 DNA: TGTGCCAGCAGTCTGGACAGGTACGAGCAGTACTTC
CDR3 protein: CASSLDRYEQYF

D gene: TRBD1
V gene: TRBV9
J gene: TRBJ1-1
clone size: -
CDR3 DNA: TGTGCCAGCAGCTCGTCGGGACAGGGCTTTGAAGCTTTCTTT
CDR3 protein: CASSSSGQGFEAFF

D gene: -
V gene: TRBV4-3
J gene: TRBJ1-2
clone size: once
CDR3 DNA: TGCGCCAGCAGCCAAGTAGGCAGGGGATCGGATGGCTACACCTTC
CDR3 protein: CASSQVGRGSDGYTF

D gene: TRBD2
V gene: TRBV18
J gene: TRBJ2-7
clone size: -
CDR3 DNA: TGTGCCAGCTCACCGGCTCAGACTAGCGGGGGTTCCTACGAGCAGTACTTC
CDR3 protein: CASSPAQTSGGSYEQYF

D gene: -
V gene: TRBV4-1
J gene: TRBJ1-1
clone size: -
CDR3 DNA: TGCGCCAGCAAGGCAGGGGCGAACACTGAAGCTTTCTTT
CDR3 protein: CASKAGANTEAFF

D gene: TRBD1
V gene: TRBV10-3
J gene: TRBJ1-1
clone size: -
CDR3 DNA: TGTGCCATCAGTGACCAACAGGGGATCACTGAAGCTTTCTTT
CDR3 protein: CAISDQQGITEAFF

D gene: TRBD2
V gene: TRBV9
J gene: TRBJ2-5
clone size: -
CDR3 DNA: TGTGCCAGCAGCAAAGCCGGGAGGCAAGAGACCCAGTACTTC
CDR3 protein: CASSKAGRQETQYF

D gene: -
V gene: TRBV6-5
J gene: TRBJ1-1
clone size: -
CDR3 DNA: TGTGCCAGCAGTTTTCCGGGTTCTTCTGAAGCTTTCTTT
CDR3 protein: CASSFPGSSEAFF

D gene: -
V gene: TRBV2
J gene: TRBJ2-1
clone size: -
CDR3 DNA: TGTGCCAGCAGTGTGGGAGATTTCGAGCAGTTCTTC
CDR3 protein: CASSVGDFEQFF

D gene: TRBD1
V gene: TRBV27
J gene: TRBJ2-1
clone size: -
CDR3 DNA: TGTGCCAGCAGTTTATCCGGGACAGGGAGGGCTTTAGGTGAGCAGTTCTTC
CDR3 protein: CASSLSGTGRALGEQFF

D gene: TRBD1
V gene: TRBV6-1
J gene: TRBJ2-1
clone size: -
CDR3 DNA: TGTGCCAGCAGTGTCAGGACAGGGGCCTACAATGAGCAGTTCTTC
CDR3 protein: CASSVRTGAYNEQFF

D gene: -
V gene: TRBV7-9
J gene: TRBJ2-2
clone size: -
CDR3 DNA: TGTGCCAGCTACACAGGGTCCGGGGAGCTGTTTTTT
CDR3 protein: CASYTGSGELFF

D gene: -
V gene: TRBV28
J gene: TRBJ1-5
clone size: -
CDR3 DNA: TGTGCCAGCAAGGTGGGGGGGGCACAGCCCCAGCATTTT
CDR3 protein: CASKVGGAQPQHF

D gene: TRBD1
V gene: TRBV29-1
J gene: TRBJ1-2
clone size: -
CDR3 DNA: TGCAGCGCTAGGGTGGACTCCGGGACAGGGTATGGCTACACCTTC
CDR3 protein: CSARVDSGTGYGYTF

D gene: TRBD1
V gene: TRBV10-3
J gene: TRBJ1-1
clone size: -
CDR3 DNA: TGTGCCATCTCCCGGGACAGGGGAGTAAAAGCTTTCTTT
CDR3 protein: CAISRDRGVKAFF

D gene: TRBD1
V gene: TRBV6-4
J gene: TRBJ1-1
clone size: -
CDR3 DNA: TGTGCCAGCACGGCGGGGAGGACAGGGGTAAACACTGAAGCTTTCTTT
CDR3 protein: CASTAGRTGVNTEAFF

D gene: TRBD1
V gene: TRBV28
J gene: TRBJ1-2
clone size: -
CDR3 DNA: TGTGCCAGCAGTTTATCTGGGACAGACTATGGCTACACCTTC
CDR3 protein: CASSLSGTDYGYTF

D gene: -
V gene: TRBV5-6
J gene: TRBJ2-2
clone size: -
CDR3 DNA: TGTGCCAGCAGCGCATGGGGGGCCGGGGAGCTGTTTTTT
CDR3 protein: CASSAWGAGELFF

D gene: -
V gene: TRBV29-1
J gene: TRBJ1-3
clone size: -
CDR3 DNA: TGCAGCGTTGTAGACAACAACTCTGGAAACACCATATATTTT
CDR3 protein: CSVVDNNSGNTIYF

D gene: -
V gene: TRBV5-1
J gene: TRBJ1-6
clone size: -
CDR3 DNA: TGCGCCAGCAGCTTGACAGCTAATAATTCACCCCTCCACTTT
CDR3 protein: CASSLTANNSPLHF

D gene: -
V gene: TRBV6-5
J gene: TRBJ2-2
clone size: -
CDR3 DNA: TGTGCCAGCAGGAACGCATTCCGGGGCACCGGGGAGCTGTTTTTT
CDR3 protein: CASRNAFRGTGELFF

D gene: TRBD1
V gene: TRBV2
J gene: TRBJ1-4
clone size: -
CDR3 DNA: TGTGCCGGCACCGGGACAGGGGAAGAAAAACTGTTTTTT
CDR3 protein: CAGTGTGEEKLFF

D gene: -
V gene: TRBV19
J gene: TRBJ2-1
clone size: -
CDR3 DNA: TGTGCCAGTACCCTTCGGGGTGAGCAGTTCTTC
CDR3 protein: CASTLRGEQFF

D gene: TRBD2
V gene: TRBV7-2
J gene: TRBJ2-5
clone size: -
CDR3 DNA: TGTGCCAGCAGCTTAGGCCCTAGCGGGGGGGCGAGGATAGAGACCCAGTACTTC
CDR3 protein: CASSLGPSGGARIETQYF

D gene: -
V gene: TRBV18
J gene: TRBJ1-4
clone size: -
CDR3 DNA: TGTGCCAGCTCACCCCCCGGAAACGAGGGTGAAAAACTGTTTTTT
CDR3 protein: CASSPPGNEGEKLFF

D gene: -
V gene: TRBV5-6
J gene: TRBJ1-1
clone size: -
CDR3 DNA: TGTGCCAGCAGTCACGGTACCAGGGGGAACACTGAAGCTTTCTTT
CDR3 protein: CASSHGTRGNTEAFF

D gene: TRBD1
V gene: TRBV11-2
J gene: TRBJ2-5
clone size: -
CDR3 DNA: TGTGCCAGCAGCTTACTAACAGGGGTCCAAGAGACCCAGTACTTC
CDR3 protein: CASSLLTGVQETQYF

D gene: TRBD1
V gene: TRBV27
J gene: TRBJ2-7
clone size: -
CDR3 DNA: TGTGCCAGCAGTTTATCGAGAAGGGGGCAGAACGAGCAGTACTTC
CDR3 protein: CASSLSRRGQNEQYF

D gene: -
V gene: TRBV7-2
J gene: TRBJ2-1
clone size: -
CDR3 DNA: TGTGCCAGCAGCCCGAGGACTGTTGAGCAGTTCTTC
CDR3 protein: CASSPRTVEQFF

D gene: -
V gene: TRBV30
J gene: TRBJ2-5
clone size: -
CDR3 DNA: TGTGCCTGGAGTGTGACAGAAGAGACCCAGTACTTC
CDR3 protein: CAWSVTEETQYF

D gene: TRBD1
V gene: TRBV19
J gene: TRBJ2-7
clone size: -
CDR3 DNA: TGTGCCAGTAGTTCTCGTCAGGGGACAGGGATGTACGAGCAGTACTTC
CDR3 protein: CASSSRQGTGMYEQYF

D gene: TRBD1
V gene: TRBV28
J gene: TRBJ2-2
clone size: -
CDR3 DNA: TGTGCCAGCCGACGGACAGGCAATACCGGGGAGCTGTTTTTT
CDR3 protein: CASRRTGNTGELFF

D gene: -
V gene: TRBV7-9
J gene: TRBJ1-3
clone size: -
CDR3 DNA: TGTGCCAGCAGCTCCGACAGCTTCTCTGGAAACACCATATATTTT
CDR3 protein: CASSSDSFSGNTIYF

D gene: TRBD1
V gene: TRBV6-6
J gene: TRBJ1-5
clone size: -
CDR3 DNA: TGTGCCAGCAGTTACAGCGACAGGGTCGGCAATCAGCCCCAGCATTTT
CDR3 protein: CASSYSDRVGNQPQHF